This T cell receptor beta chain was recovered during a study of beta chain features in type 1 diabetes. This clone has a handful of counts. Its antigen is unknown. Broader study findings: Moderate but significant shortening of TCRB CDR3s was recorded in all four CD4+ subsets from Type 1 diabetes patients.

The investigators reverse transcribed all of the isolated RNA, so they sequenced expressed TCRB transcripts. TCRdb's table, derived via immunoSEQ multiplex PCR, lists solely in-frame clones and lacks some. The sample has 100,000 to 150,000 clones, about 10% seen once. CDR3 size: 13 residues. Germline values: CDR1 SGHDT, CDR2 YYEEEE. The V and J ends lost 0 bases and 7 bases, in that order; junction bases with no gene match: 4. The receptor was derived from a man younger than 40 with type 1 diabetes. The chain links TRBV5-6 to TRBJ2-7, with 7 bases aligning to TRBD1. The sequenced sample was central memory CD4+ T cells from blood. The chain's CDR3 is CASSLDRGWEQYF. The CDR3 nucleotides read TGTGCCAGCAGCTTGGACAGGGGTTGGGAGCAGTACTTC. The variable domain in full, with the rest retrieved from reference TRBV5-6 and TRBJ2-7, is DAGVTQSPTHLIKTRGQQVTLRCSPKSGHDTVSWYQQALGQGPQFIFQYYEEEERQRGNFPDRFSGHQFPNYSSELNVNALLLGDSALYLCASSLDRGWEQYFGPGTRLTVT.